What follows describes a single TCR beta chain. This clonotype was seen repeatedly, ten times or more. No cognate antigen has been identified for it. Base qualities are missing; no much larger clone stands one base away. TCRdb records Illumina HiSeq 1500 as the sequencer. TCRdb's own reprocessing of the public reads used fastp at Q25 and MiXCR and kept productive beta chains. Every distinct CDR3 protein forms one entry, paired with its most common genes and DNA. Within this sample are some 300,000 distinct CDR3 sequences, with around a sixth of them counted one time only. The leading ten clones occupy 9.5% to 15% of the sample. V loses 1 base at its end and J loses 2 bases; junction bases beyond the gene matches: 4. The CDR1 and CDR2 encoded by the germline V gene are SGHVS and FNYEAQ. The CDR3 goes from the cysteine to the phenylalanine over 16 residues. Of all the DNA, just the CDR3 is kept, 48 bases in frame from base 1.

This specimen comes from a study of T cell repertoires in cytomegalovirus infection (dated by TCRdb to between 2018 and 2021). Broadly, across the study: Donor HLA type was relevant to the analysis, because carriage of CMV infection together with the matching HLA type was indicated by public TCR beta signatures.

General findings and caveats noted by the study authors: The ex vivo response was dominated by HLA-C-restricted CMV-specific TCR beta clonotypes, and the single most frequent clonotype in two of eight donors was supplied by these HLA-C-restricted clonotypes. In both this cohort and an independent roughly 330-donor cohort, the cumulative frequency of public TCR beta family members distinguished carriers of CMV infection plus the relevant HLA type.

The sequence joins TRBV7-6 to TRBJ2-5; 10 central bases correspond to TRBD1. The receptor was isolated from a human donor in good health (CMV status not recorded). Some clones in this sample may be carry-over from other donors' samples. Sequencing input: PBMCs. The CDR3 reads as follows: CASSLVTGGRQETQYF. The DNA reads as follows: TGTGCCAGCAGCTTAGTGACAGGGGGCCGTCAAGAGACCCAGTACTTC.